The clone carrying this T cell receptor (beta chain) has a count of ten or more. Its target is unknown. This specimen comes from a study of CD8 T cells in ankylosing spondylitis. The CDR3 runs to 15 residues. V dropped 4 bases and J dropped 1 base, with 15 bases sitting between them. From germline, CDR1 is SGHDT and CDR2 YYEEEE. Whole-study results and caveats: As reported, disease-linked clones showed significant enrichment in matched ankylosing spondylitis synovial fluid. What appeared characteristic of ankylosing spondylitis blood was a TCR beta motif of eight or nine highly homologous variants.

In TCRdb, the 5' RACE reads were re-called with MiXCR into one record per CDR3 protein. Of 500,000 to 650,000 distinct CDR3 sequences listed, approximately 5% were seen once; the top ten hold approximately 3.5%. Sequenced input: blood, either unsorted or a sorted T cell fraction (not recorded which). The TCR sequence derives from a male donor with ankylosing spondylitis. J is TRBJ2-7 and V is TRBV5-6, with a tentative D call TRBD1 (5 bases). The CDR3 region is CASSPLGASSYEQYF. CDR3 DNA: TGTGCCAGCAGCCCATTAGGGGCTTCGTCCTACGAGCAGTACTTC.